This is a list of T cell receptor beta chains from one sample in a study of long-term antiretroviral therapy in people with HIV. The protocol was immunoSEQ multiplex PCR, while the TCRdb copy is restricted to in-frame clones and leaves out a portion. The table lists around 23,000 clones, approximately 86% of them singletons. The specimen was unsorted PBMCs, collected 1.8 years before starting antiretroviral therapy. The origin of the receptors is a man in his fifties with HIV. CDR3s include the opening cysteine and the closing phenylalanine or tryptophan. D genes are given only for firm matches. Some rows mark clone size as missing; the rest say once, few, many or name a class of expanded clone.

TRBV7-9,TRBJ2-7,TRBD1,.,CASSRDRSSYEQYF
TRBV5-1,TRBJ1-1,.,.,CASSWREGTISTEAFF
TRBV19,TRBJ1-6,.,.,CASSIWNSPLHF
TRBV7-9,TRBJ2-3,TRBD2,once,CASSPRGGEVDTQYF
TRBV4-1,TRBJ2-2,.,.,CASSQDNRRLNTGELFF
TRBV6-1,TRBJ2-3,.,.,CASSEALFADTQYF
TRBV11-1,TRBJ2-1,TRBD2,once,CASSFSSGGYNEQFF
TRBV2,TRBJ1-4,.,.,CASRRGPNEKLFF
TRBV10-1,TRBJ2-7,.,.,CASSDRGEQYF
TRBV19,TRBJ2-1,TRBD1,once,CASSISTGAYNEQFF
TRBV5-1,TRBJ2-3,.,once,CASSFQGMFGTQYF
TRBV4-2,TRBJ1-1,.,.,CASSQGGNGNTEAFF
TRBV9,TRBJ1-2,.,.,CASSPRGAYGYTF
TRBV4-3,TRBJ1-2,.,.,CASSHTLLGPYGYTF
TRBV29-1,TRBJ1-3,.,.,CSGTTGLGNTIYF
TRBV4-1,TRBJ1-2,.,.,CASSQDSIRVDGYTF
TRBV7-2,TRBJ2-1,TRBD2,.,CASSLASSGRPTIYNEQFF
TRBV28,TRBJ1-1,.,.,CASSLPGGSTEAFF
TRBV28,TRBJ1-2,TRBD1,.,CASSGTGEGYTF
TRBV2,TRBJ2-7,TRBD2,few,CASSPRTSGSAEQYF
TRBV29-1,TRBJ2-5,.,.,CSARTVAETQYF
TRBV5-1,TRBJ1-5,.,.,CASSLYGGYSNQPQHF
TRBV18,TRBJ1-3,.,.,CASSPRGGLNTIYF
TRBV27,TRBJ1-4,.,.,CASSPKSIFNEKLFF
TRBV2,TRBJ1-1,.,.,CASSLQGNTEAFF
TRBV5-6,TRBJ2-7,.,.,CASSPLGGGPGEQYF
TRBV4-2,TRBJ2-3,TRBD2,.,CASSQGTSGMDTQYF
TRBV18,TRBJ2-1,TRBD2,once,CASSPGTSGTIQFSYNEQFF
TRBV7-3,TRBJ2-2,TRBD2,.,CASSLTGTSGVAGELFF
TRBV5-4,TRBJ2-5,TRBD2,.,CASSFGGGAGETQYF
TRBV19,TRBJ1-2,.,.,CASSGNYGYTF
TRBV5-1,TRBJ1-1,.,.,CASSLEVQSSTEAFF
TRBV4-1,TRBJ1-2,.,.,CASSQRHRDGYGYTF
TRBV18,TRBJ1-3,TRBD1,.,CASSPRPGTVLSGNTIYF
TRBV7-2,TRBJ1-1,TRBD1,once,CASSFAGTGNTEAFF
TRBV9,TRBJ2-5,TRBD2,.,CASSVGPGTSSETQYF
TRBV29-1,TRBJ2-3,.,.,CSVIFTADTQYF
TRBV28,TRBJ1-6,.,.,CASSSPRQSGYNSPLHF
TRBV21-1,TRBJ2-1,.,.,CASSIHPLAGGIYNEQFF
TRBV7-2,TRBJ2-1,.,.,CASSLAAGSYNEQFF
TRBV18,TRBJ2-7,TRBD1,once,CASSQPGQGTYEQYF
TRBV28,TRBJ2-3,.,.,CASSLQGWDTQYF
TRBV5-1,TRBJ2-1,TRBD2,.,CASSRTSGGSYNEQFF
TRBV5-1,TRBJ1-2,.,.,CASSSGTANYGYTF
TRBV6-1,TRBJ2-5,.,.,CASSERLAETQYF